This record looks at one TCR beta chain sequence and its context. Its antigen is unidentified. The identical CDR3 is also encoded by other nucleotide sequences in the sample. The data originate from a study of beta chain features in type 1 diabetes. General study points: cDNA-based reads could over-represent cells with high TCR expression. The question of HLA type influencing TCRB rearrangement was one that remained unresolved here.

The entirety of the isolated RNA underwent reverse transcription, so expressed TCRB transcripts were sequenced. Here immunoSEQ multiplex PCR was the method, and the copy in TCRdb shows in-frame clones only, minus some. Of approximately 250,000 clones listed, over 7.5% are singletons. V was pared by 1 base and J by 0 bases, with 6 bases between. The CDR3 runs to 13 residues. Germline V gene data show CDR1 as SQVTM and CDR2 as ANQGSEA. V usage is TRBV29-1 and J usage is TRBJ1-1; no clear D. The sequencing input was naive CD4+ T cells from blood. The receptor's source is a woman aged 18-29 years in good health. The CDR3: CSVEGRVNTEAFF. The CDR3 DNA reads as TGCAGCGTTGAAGGGAGGGTGAACACTGAAGCTTTCTTT.